The 2 T cell receptor beta chains below come from one sample, sequenced in a study of blood T cell repertoires in COVID-19. Measured with immunoSEQ multiplex PCR; TCRdb has only the in-frame clones, and not every one. Of fewer than 300,000 clones in the sample, about nine tenths were seen once. The source material was peripheral blood. The receptors originated from a woman in her twenties or thirties with COVID-19, enrolled during active disease.

The chain recombines TRBV7-8 with TRBJ1-5; D gene uncertain. Trimming removed 4 bases at V and 1 base at J, with 8 bases between. Germline V gene lookup returns CDR1 SGHVS and CDR2 FQNEAQ. The CDR3 loop spans 14 amino acids. DNA for the CDR3: TGTGCCAGCAGCTCTAGAACGAGCAATCAGCCCCAGCATTTT. Its protein product is CASSSRTSNQPQHF.

The gene calls are TRBV7-6 and TRBJ2-5, with 7 bases matching TRBD1. Germline V gene lookup returns CDR1 SGHVS and CDR2 FNYEAQ. CDR3 length: 13 residues. V gave up 5 bases and J gave up 5 bases; unmatched junction bases: 5. The CDR3 DNA sequence: TGTGCCAGCAGCGACGACAGGGAGGAGACCCAGTACTTC. It encodes CASSDDREETQYF.